This is a list of T cell receptor beta chains from one sample in a study of CD8 T cells in ankylosing spondylitis. TCRdb re-analysed the 5' RACE reads in MiXCR, keeping a single row per CDR3 protein. The repertoire includes 250,000 or so distinct CDR3 sequences, 20% to 30% of them detected once, and less than 0.75% sits in the top ten. Sequencing was performed on blood, either unsorted or a sorted T cell fraction (not recorded which). The origin of the receptors is a male donor with ankylosing spondylitis or in good health (not recorded which). Each CDR3 is given with its conserved first and last residue. The D gene is left open where the match is weak. Expanded clones get a size class; other rows say once, few or many, or leave the size out.

D gene	V gene	J gene	clone size	CDR3 DNA	CDR3 protein
.	TRBV10-1	TRBJ2-7	few	TGCGCCAGCACCGACGGACCTGGGTACGAGCAGTACTTC	CASTDGPGYEQYF
.	TRBV24-1	TRBJ2-5	.	TGTGCCACCAGTGATTTAAGGGGGGAAGAGACCCAGTACTTC	CATSDLRGEETQYF
TRBD1	TRBV5-4	TRBJ1-1	.	TGTGCCAGCAGCCCGGGACAGGTTAGGAACACTGAAGCTTTCTTT	CASSPGQVRNTEAFF
TRBD1	TRBV12-3/TRBV12-4	TRBJ2-4	many	TGTGCCAGCAGTTTAAGGGTGGGGACAGGGAGGCAAGGAGCCAAAAACATTCAGTACTTC	CASSLRVGTGRQGAKNIQYF
TRBD1	TRBV20-1	TRBJ1-1	.	TGCAGTGCTACCCACAGGGGGAGGACGAACACTGAAGCTTTCTTT	CSATHRGRTNTEAFF
.	TRBV20-1	TRBJ2-3	few	TGCAGTGCTAGAGATAATACGCAGTATTTT	CSARDNTQYF
.	TRBV20-1	TRBJ2-3	many	TGCAGTGCTAGAGATCCGGGGTCCCTTCGGACAGATACGCAGTATTTT	CSARDPGSLRTDTQYF
.	TRBV6-1	TRBJ2-3	.	TGTGCCAGCAGTGTCGAGAGCACAGATACGCAGTATTTT	CASSVESTDTQYF
.	TRBV3-1	TRBJ2-6	few	TGTGCCAGCAGCCTAGCCACTTCTGGGGCTGGGGCCAACGTCCTGACTTTC	CASSLATSGAGANVLTF
TRBD1	TRBV12-3/TRBV12-4	TRBJ2-7	few	TGTGCCAGCAGTTTAAGGACAGGGGGCCCCTACGAGCAGTACTTC	CASSLRTGGPYEQYF
.	TRBV5-6	TRBJ2-5	.	TGTGCCAGCAGCCCAACGGGGAAGACCCAGTACTTC	CASSPTGKTQYF
.	TRBV6-1	TRBJ2-1	.	TGTGCCAGCAGTGAAACAGGGAACAATGAGCAGTTCTTC	CASSETGNNEQFF
TRBD2	TRBV6-2/TRBV6-3	TRBJ2-1	.	TGTGCCAGCAGTCCCCTCCCCATAGCGGGGGGGCTTCATAGCTCCTACAATGAGCAGTTCTTC	CASSPLPIAGGLHSSYNEQFF
.	TRBV6-4	TRBJ2-5	many	TGTGCCAGCTCTGTCCCGGAGACCCAGTACTTC	CASSVPETQYF
.	TRBV12-3/TRBV12-4	TRBJ1-3	many	TGTGCCAGCAGTAACAGGAAAGACTCTGGAAACACCATATATTTT	CASSNRKDSGNTIYF
TRBD2	TRBV13	TRBJ2-5	.	TGTGCCAGCAGCTTAGTCGCTAGCGGGGTAGAGACCCAGTACTTC	CASSLVASGVETQYF
.	TRBV10-3	TRBJ1-3	.	TGTGCCATCAGTGCCCGGGGTTCTGGAAACACCATATATTTT	CAISARGSGNTIYF
.	TRBV29-1	TRBJ2-7	few	TGCAGCGTTGAAGTCCGGGGGCAGGTCTACGAGCAGTACTTC	CSVEVRGQVYEQYF
.	TRBV29-1	TRBJ2-1	.	TGCAGCGTTGAAGCCGGGGCAGGGGCCAATGAGCAGTTCTTC	CSVEAGAGANEQFF
.	TRBV2	TRBJ2-4	many	TGTGCCAGCAGTGAGAACGGAAACATTCAGTACTTC	CASSENGNIQYF
TRBD2	TRBV20-1	TRBJ2-3	few	TGCAGTGCTGAACCGGGACTAGCGGGGGGGCGGGCAGATACGCAGTATTTT	CSAEPGLAGGRADTQYF
.	TRBV6-5	TRBJ2-1	many	TGTGCCAGCAGTTACTCGGGACGGAAATTTACGGATGAGCAGTTCTTC	CASSYSGRKFTDEQFF
.	TRBV6-1	TRBJ2-3	.	TGTGCCAGCAGGAGATACCACACAGATACGCAGTATTTT	CASRRYHTDTQYF
.	TRBV20-1	TRBJ2-3	many	TGCAGTGCTAGGGCGGACGGCCCTCAGTATTTT	CSARADGPQYF
.	TRBV6-5	TRBJ2-2	.	TGTGCCAGCAGTCGAGCGATCGGGGAGCTGTTTTTT	CASSRAIGELFF
.	TRBV6-1	TRBJ1-5	many	TGTGCCAGCAGGCCTACACTGGTCTCCAATCAGCCCCAGCATTTT	CASRPTLVSNQPQHF
.	TRBV5-5	TRBJ1-2	many	TGTGCCAGCAGTTTTGCGGGGATTGACTATGGCTACACCTTC	CASSFAGIDYGYTF
TRBD2	TRBV18	TRBJ2-1	once	TGTGCCAGCTCACCGCCAACCGGCGGGGGGGCGGGGAATGAGCAGTTCTTC	CASSPPTGGGAGNEQFF
.	TRBV20-1	TRBJ1-4	few	TGCAGTGCTACCCGACAGAGGGGTGAAAAACTGTTTTTT	CSATRQRGEKLFF
TRBD1	TRBV7-9	TRBJ1-4	.	TGTGCCAGCAGCCCGCCGGGACAGAAAAATGAAAAACTGTTTTTT	CASSPPGQKNEKLFF
TRBD2	TRBV5-6	TRBJ2-1	.	TGTGCCAGCAGCTTGGTTAGCGGGGGGATTGAGCAGTTCTTC	CASSLVSGGIEQFF
.	TRBV20-1	TRBJ1-1	many	TGCAGTACTGAAAAGGCAGAGACTAGACATGAAGCTTTCTTT	CSTEKAETRHEAFF
.	TRBV25-1	TRBJ2-3	many	TGTGCCAGCACCCTCTTGAGGGCGAGGGGAGATACGCAGTATTTT	CASTLLRARGDTQYF
.	TRBV20-1	TRBJ1-1	few	TGCAGTGCTAGTGCTCAGGGTGGGAACACTGAAGCTTTCTTT	CSASAQGGNTEAFF
.	TRBV5-1	TRBJ2-4	many	TGCGCCAGCAGCCCTAGGGCCCAGCCGGTGTGGTACTTC	CASSPRAQPVWYF
TRBD1	TRBV24-1	TRBJ2-5	few	TGTGCCACCAGTGACTGGACAGGGGAAGAGACCCAGTACTTC	CATSDWTGEETQYF
.	TRBV20-1	TRBJ2-4	many	TGCAGTGCTAGAAACGCAGTAATAGCCAAAAACATTCAGTACTTC	CSARNAVIAKNIQYF
.	TRBV11-2	TRBJ2-5	.	TGTGCCAGCAGCTCGGCTGGGCGCCGAGAGACCCAGTACTTC	CASSSAGRRETQYF
TRBD2	TRBV20-1	TRBJ2-3	many	TGCAGTGCTAGGTTTCTTAGCGGGGGGCCTCTTAGTACGCAGTATTTT	CSARFLSGGPLSTQYF
.	TRBV20-1	TRBJ1-2	few	TGCAGTGCTAGAAGGCTGAGAGAGTATGGCTACACCTTC	CSARRLREYGYTF
.	TRBV6-6	TRBJ2-1	.	TGTGCCAGCACCGACCGGGATTCTCAGTTCTTC	CASTDRDSQFF
TRBD1	TRBV12-3/TRBV12-4	TRBJ1-5	many	TGTGCCAGCAGCGCTAGCGACAGGGGAGGCAATCAGCCCCAGCATTTT	CASSASDRGGNQPQHF
.	TRBV10-3	TRBJ2-3	.	TGTGCCATCAGTGACCCCTCCTGGGGGAACACAGATACGCAGTATTTT	CAISDPSWGNTDTQYF
.	TRBV14	TRBJ2-5	.	TGTGCCAGCAGCCAACTGAAACAAGAGACCCAGTACTTC	CASSQLKQETQYF
TRBD2	TRBV4-1	TRBJ2-2	few	TGCGCCAGCAGTACAAGCGGGGGGGCCAAGGTCGGGGAGCTGTTTTTT	CASSTSGGAKVGELFF